These T cell receptor beta chains were read from a single sample in a study of blood T cell repertoires in COVID-19. Clones were sequenced by immunoSEQ multiplex PCR, and TCRdb holds only the in-frame ones, with some missing. This table has under 250,000 clones, around 84% appearing once. Material: peripheral blood. Receptor source: a human donor in a cohort sampled during active COVID-19. The CDR3 runs from the conserved cysteine through the conserved F or W. Each record gives: CDR3 protein, CDR3 DNA, clone size, J gene, D gene, V gene. The D gene is left open where the match is weak. A row's size may be missing; if present it is once, few, many or a size class.

CASSSGTRGTNEQFF	TGTGCCAGCAGCTCCGGGACTAGGGGAACGAATGAGCAGTTCTTC	-	TRBJ2-1	TRBD2	TRBV6-5
CASTIRRGGTDTQYF	TGTGCCAGTACCATAAGGCGGGGGGGCACAGATACGCAGTATTTT	-	TRBJ2-3	TRBD2	TRBV19
CASSPQGETQYF	TGTGCCAGCAGCCCACAGGGGGAGACCCAGTACTTC	-	TRBJ2-5	TRBD1	TRBV2
CACSGLAGLDEQFF	TGTGCCTGTTCCGGACTAGCGGGGCTCGATGAGCAGTTCTTC	few	TRBJ2-1	TRBD2	TRBV30
CASSPVGRSGNTIYF	TGTGCCAGCTCACCAGTCGGGAGATCTGGAAACACCATATATTTT	-	TRBJ1-3	-	TRBV18
CASSLGQDYEQYF	TGTGCCAGCAGTTTGGGACAGGACTACGAGCAGTACTTC	once	TRBJ2-7	TRBD1	TRBV12-3/TRBV12-4
CAISSTGGSTASGNTIYF	TGTGCCATCAGCTCCACAGGGGGCTCAACCGCCTCTGGAAACACCATATATTTT	-	TRBJ1-3	TRBD1	TRBV10-3
CASSIDYSNQPQHF	TGTGCCAGCAGCATAGACTATAGCAATCAGCCCCAGCATTTT	-	TRBJ1-5	-	TRBV7-9
CASSQEWVGASGRKTQYF	TGCGCCAGCAGCCAAGAGTGGGTTGGAGCTAGCGGTCGGAAGACCCAGTACTTC	few	TRBJ2-5	TRBD2	TRBV4-3
CASSQSVETGSPYEQYF	TGTGCCAGCAGCCAATCGGTCGAGACAGGGTCCCCCTACGAGCAGTACTTC	-	TRBJ2-7	TRBD1	TRBV16